The source of this TCR beta chain is a study of blood T cell repertoires in COVID-19. At the level of the study: PBMCs, B-cell-depleted T cells, or T cells were the source of the cDNA or gDNA that made up the material.

Repertoires were generated with immunoSEQ multiplex PCR, while TCRdb's copy carries only in-frame clones and drops some. The top ten clones hold 1.5% to 2% of a sample with approximately 210,000 clones, 88% of them seen once. The length of the CDR3 is 12 residues. The V end lost 9 bases, the J end lost 3 bases, and 11 bases lay between the germline ends. The germline V gene encodes CDR1 LGHNA and CDR2 YNFKEQ. The receptor's source is a man in his 70s with acute or convalescent COVID-19. The sequenced sample consisted of peripheral blood. This chain joins TRBV4-2 and TRBJ1-2; D is possibly TRBD1 (6 bases). The CDR3 reads CASEGGYYGYTF. The CDR3 DNA sequence: TGTGCCAGTGAGGGGGGGTACTATGGCTACACCTTC.